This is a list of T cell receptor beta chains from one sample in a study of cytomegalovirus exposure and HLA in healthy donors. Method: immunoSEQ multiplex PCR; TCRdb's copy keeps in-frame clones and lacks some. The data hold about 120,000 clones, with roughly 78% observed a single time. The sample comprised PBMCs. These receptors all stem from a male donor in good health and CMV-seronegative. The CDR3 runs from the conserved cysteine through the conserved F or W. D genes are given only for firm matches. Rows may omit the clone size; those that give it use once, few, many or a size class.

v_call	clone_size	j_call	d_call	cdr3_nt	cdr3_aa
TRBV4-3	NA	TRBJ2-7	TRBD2	TGCGCCAGCAGCCAAGGGTCTAGCGGGGCTATATCCTACGAGCAGTACTTC	CASSQGSSGAISYEQYF
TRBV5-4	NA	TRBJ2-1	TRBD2	TGTGCCAGCAGGGGACTAGCGGGCCAATACAATGAGCAGTTCTTC	CASRGLAGQYNEQFF
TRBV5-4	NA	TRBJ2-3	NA	TGTGCCAGCAGCGGGGGGGCGGGCACAGATACGCAGTATTTT	CASSGGAGTDTQYF
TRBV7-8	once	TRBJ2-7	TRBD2	TGTGCCAGCAGCCCGGGACTAGCGGGGGAAAGATACTACGAGCAGTACTTC	CASSPGLAGERYYEQYF
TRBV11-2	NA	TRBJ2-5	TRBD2	TGTGCCAGCAGCTTAGGGACTAGCGGGGGGAAAGAGACCCAGTACTTC	CASSLGTSGGKETQYF
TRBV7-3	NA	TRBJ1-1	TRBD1	TGTGCCAGCAGCTTATCAGGGGGCCGGGACACTGAAGCTTTCTTT	CASSLSGGRDTEAFF
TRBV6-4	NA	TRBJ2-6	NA	TGTGCCAGCAGTGACTTTCAGGGAAGTTCGTCTGGGGCCAACGTCCTGACTTTC	CASSDFQGSSSGANVLTF
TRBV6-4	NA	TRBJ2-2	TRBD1	TGTGCCAGCAGTGTTACAGGGGGCGCGTCTGGGGAGCTGTTTTTT	CASSVTGGASGELFF
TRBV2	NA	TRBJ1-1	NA	TGTGCCAGCAGTGAGCGGGGGGGTGAGGGAGCTTTCTTT	CASSERGGEGAFF
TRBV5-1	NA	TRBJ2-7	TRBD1	TGCGCCAGCAGCTCGGGACAGGGAATAACCTACGAGCAGTACTTC	CASSSGQGITYEQYF
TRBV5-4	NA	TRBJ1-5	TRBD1	TGTGCCAGCAGCATAGGACAGGCCGATCAGCCCCAGCATTTT	CASSIGQADQPQHF